This T cell receptor beta chain was recovered during a study of blood T cells in healthy people across ages (dated by TCRdb to 2014 to 2015). A note on the overall study: In model experiments, template switching captured roughly one uniquely barcoded TCR beta cDNA molecule for every two T cells. Using deep sequencing normalized with unique cDNA molecular identifiers, the study measured how TCR beta repertoire diversity changes with age. Donors were grouped into four age groups: young (average approximately 16 years), middle-aged (about 38), aged (over 55) and long-lived (approximately 75). Donors of different ages were randomly distributed across sequencing lanes to avoid experimental bias. Two additional independent replicas of 1 million unique cDNA reads from the same blood draw were analyzed for two donors (one aged 18 to 30 and one aged 80 or older).

Based on the germline V gene (reference sequence), the CDR1 and CDR2 sequences are DFQATT and SNEGSKA. The CDR3 starts with the cysteine, ends with the phenylalanine, and has 14 residues. The CDR3 DNA has 42 bases and is translated from base 1. The junction shows trimming of 1 base on V and 9 bases on J, plus 16 bases between the germline ends. The investigation overall reported the following: Because donor CMV infection status was unknown, age-related changes in expanded clonotypes were potentially confounded. Estimates of total diversity from one million sequenced T cells were regarded as lower bounds and underestimates. Since profiling was done on bulk unsorted PBMCs, naive and antigen-experienced compartments could not be conclusively compared. Compared with the aged group, the long-lived group had more naive CD4+ T cells, fewer expanded clones and increased TCR diversity, a pattern suggesting age selection. There was a strong correlation between observed TCR beta diversity and the percentage of naive T cells measured by flow cytometry. Observed TCR beta diversity per million T cells fell roughly linearly with age, and a significant reduction was already apparent by age about 36.

Donors were roughly 40 systemically healthy Caucasian individuals from Russia aged roughly 6 to 90 years. Approximately 11 milliliters of peripheral blood were drawn from each donor into EDTA-treated Vacutainer tubes. Ficoll-Paque density-gradient centrifugation was used to isolate PBMCs, with at least 7 million per sample. Total RNA was extracted from PBMCs with Trizol reagent, with at least 6 micrograms obtained per sample. Naive CD45RAhigh/CD27high T cell percentages were measured by flow cytometry on a PBMC aliquot from every donor. The library was obtained by 5' RACE. Sequencing instrument: Illumina HiSeq 2500. A second roughly 6 to 11 cycle PCR used a sample-barcoded 5' primer and a J-beta primer mix. A unique molecular identifier was introduced onto each TCR beta cDNA molecule by a template-switch 5' adaptor carrying 12 random nucleotides. Each sample yielded at least 3 million CDR3-containing paired-end reads. First-strand cDNA synthesis was performed from all RNA using the Mint cDNA synthesis kit, with priming by a TRBC-specific oligonucleotide. All cDNA was treated with uracil-DNA glycosylase and then went through a first 18-cycle PCR with the universal primers M1SS and BC2_uni_R. For the original study's pipeline: For normalization, 1 million high-quality reads, each with a distinct molecular identifier, were randomly selected from each sample. Instead of being binned into consensus sequences, reads that shared molecular identifiers were thrown out. MiTCR, set to a Q25 quality threshold and the strictest error-elimination algorithm, was used for CDR3 identification, clonotype clustering and error correction. A nonparametric unseen species model using Euler transformation provided a lower-bound estimate of total TCR beta diversity. The public reads were quality trimmed at Q25 with fastp and then assembled into clones with MiXCR by TCRdb, keeping productive beta chains. Rows with one shared CDR3 protein collapse into an entry with the most common genes and DNA. These V and J calls are TCRdb output, not the study's own analysis. This sample is represented by under 1 million distinct CDR3 sequences; around 45% of them were singletons. Together, the top ten hold around 21% of the sample.

This clonotype was detected a few times. It lacks a known antigen. No much larger clone exists at a distance of one base, and base qualities are not known. The source of this sequence is a man aged 55 to 70 in good health. The chain is assembled from TRBV20-1 and TRBJ2-1; the D region possibly corresponds to TRBD2 (7 bases align). The sequenced sample was blood. The bases are TGCAGTGCTAGAGCAGTTGCGGGGGCAGGTGAGCAGTTCTTC. It translates as CSARAVAGAGEQFF.